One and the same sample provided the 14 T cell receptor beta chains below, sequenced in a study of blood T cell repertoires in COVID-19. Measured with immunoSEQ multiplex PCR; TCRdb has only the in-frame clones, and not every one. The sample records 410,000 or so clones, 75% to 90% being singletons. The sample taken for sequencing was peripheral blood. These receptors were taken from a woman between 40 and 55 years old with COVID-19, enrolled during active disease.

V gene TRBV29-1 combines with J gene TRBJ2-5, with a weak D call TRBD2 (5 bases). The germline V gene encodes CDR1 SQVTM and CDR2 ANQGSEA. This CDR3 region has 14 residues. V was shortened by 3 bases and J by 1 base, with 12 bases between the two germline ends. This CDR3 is CSVELGRVQETQYF. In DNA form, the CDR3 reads TGCAGCGTTGAGTTAGGGCGGGTCCAAGAGACCCAGTACTTC.

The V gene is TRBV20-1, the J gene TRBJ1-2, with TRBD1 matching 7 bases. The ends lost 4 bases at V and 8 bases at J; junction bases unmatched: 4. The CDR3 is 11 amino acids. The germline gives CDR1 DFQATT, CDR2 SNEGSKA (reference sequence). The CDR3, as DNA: TGCAGTGCTACGACAGGGCAAGGCTACACCTTC. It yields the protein CSATTGQGYTF.

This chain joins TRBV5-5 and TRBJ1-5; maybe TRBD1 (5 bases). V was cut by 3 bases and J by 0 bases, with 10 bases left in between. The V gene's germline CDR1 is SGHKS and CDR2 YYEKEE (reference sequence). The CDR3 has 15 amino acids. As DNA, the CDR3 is TGTGCCAGCAGCTCTGACAGCTATAGCAATCAGCCCCAGCATTTT. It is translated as CASSSDSYSNQPQHF.

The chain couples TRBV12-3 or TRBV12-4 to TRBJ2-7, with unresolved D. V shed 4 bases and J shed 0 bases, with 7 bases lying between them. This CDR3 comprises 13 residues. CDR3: CASSSISSYEQYF. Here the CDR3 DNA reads TGTGCCAGCAGTTCCATTTCCTCCTACGAGCAGTACTTC.

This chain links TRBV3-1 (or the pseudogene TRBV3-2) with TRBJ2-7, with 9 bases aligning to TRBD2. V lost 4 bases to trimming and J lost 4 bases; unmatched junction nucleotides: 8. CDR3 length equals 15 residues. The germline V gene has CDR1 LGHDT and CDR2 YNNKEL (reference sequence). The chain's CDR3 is CASSRISGRGYEQYF. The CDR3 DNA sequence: TGTGCCAGCAGCCGTATTAGCGGGAGAGGGTACGAGCAGTACTTC.

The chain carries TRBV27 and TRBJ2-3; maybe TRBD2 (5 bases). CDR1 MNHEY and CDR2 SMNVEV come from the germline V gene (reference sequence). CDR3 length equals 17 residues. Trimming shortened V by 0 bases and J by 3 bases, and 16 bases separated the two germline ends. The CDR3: CASSLSLLAPRTDTQYF. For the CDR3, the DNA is TGTGCCAGCAGTTTATCCCTGCTAGCCCCGAGGACAGATACGCAGTATTTT.

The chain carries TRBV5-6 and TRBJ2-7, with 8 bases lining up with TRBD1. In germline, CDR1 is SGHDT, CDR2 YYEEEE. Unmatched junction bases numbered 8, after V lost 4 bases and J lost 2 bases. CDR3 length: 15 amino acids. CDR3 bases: TGTGCCAGCAGCCCAGGACAGGGATTGCCCTACGAGCAGTACTTC. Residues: CASSPGQGLPYEQYF.

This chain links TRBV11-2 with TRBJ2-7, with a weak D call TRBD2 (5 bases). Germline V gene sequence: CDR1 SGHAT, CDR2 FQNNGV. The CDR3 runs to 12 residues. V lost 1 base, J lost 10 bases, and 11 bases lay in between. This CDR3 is CASSLARGNQYF. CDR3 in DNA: TGTGCCAGCAGCTTAGCCCGGGGAAACCAGTACTTC. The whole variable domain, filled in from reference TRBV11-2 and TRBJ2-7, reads EAGVAQSPRYKIIEKRQSVAFWCNPISGHATLYWYQQILGQGPKLLIQFQNNGVVDDSQLPKDRFSAERLKGVDSTLKIQPAKLEDSAVYLCASSLARGNQYFGPGTRLTVT.

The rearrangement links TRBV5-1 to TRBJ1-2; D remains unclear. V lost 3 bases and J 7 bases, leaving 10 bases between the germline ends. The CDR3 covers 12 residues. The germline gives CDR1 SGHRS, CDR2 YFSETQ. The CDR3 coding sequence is TGCGCCAGCAGCTCCCCTAACGTTGGCTACACCTTC. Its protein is CASSSPNVGYTF.

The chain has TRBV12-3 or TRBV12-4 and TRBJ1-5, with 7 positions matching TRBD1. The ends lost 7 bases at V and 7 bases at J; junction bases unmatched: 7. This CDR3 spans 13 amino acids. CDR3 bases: TGTGCCAGCATGACTCAGGGGGGACAGCCCCAGCATTTT. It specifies CASMTQGGQPQHF.

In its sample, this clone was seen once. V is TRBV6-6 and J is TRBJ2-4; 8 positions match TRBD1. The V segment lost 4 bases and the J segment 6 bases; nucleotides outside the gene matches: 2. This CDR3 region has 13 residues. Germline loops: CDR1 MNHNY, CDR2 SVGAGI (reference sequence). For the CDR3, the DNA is TGTGCCAGCAGTTCCGGGACAGGAAACATTCAGTACTTC. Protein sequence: CASSSGTGNIQYF.

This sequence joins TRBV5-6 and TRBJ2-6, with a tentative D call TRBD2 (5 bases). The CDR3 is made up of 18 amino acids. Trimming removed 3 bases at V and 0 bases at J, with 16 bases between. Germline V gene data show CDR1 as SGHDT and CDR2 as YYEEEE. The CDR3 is CASSSRGPVSSGANVLTF. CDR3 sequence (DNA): TGTGCCAGCAGCTCACGGGGTCCAGTGAGCTCTGGGGCCAACGTCCTGACTTTC.

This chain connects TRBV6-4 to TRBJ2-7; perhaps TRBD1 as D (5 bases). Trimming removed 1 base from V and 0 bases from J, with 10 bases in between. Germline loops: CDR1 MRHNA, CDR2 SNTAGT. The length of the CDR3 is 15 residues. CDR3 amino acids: CASSDFGASSYEQYF. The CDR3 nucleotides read TGTGCCAGCAGTGACTTTGGGGCTAGCTCCTACGAGCAGTACTTC.

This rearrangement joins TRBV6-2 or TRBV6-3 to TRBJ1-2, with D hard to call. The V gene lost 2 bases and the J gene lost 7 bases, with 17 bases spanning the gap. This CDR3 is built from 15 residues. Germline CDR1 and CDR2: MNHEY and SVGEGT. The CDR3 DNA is TGTGCCAGCAGTTACGCGGGATACGAAGAGGGTGGCTACACCTTC. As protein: CASSYAGYEEGGYTF.